Presented here are 30 T cell receptor beta chains from one specimen sequenced in a study of T cells after yellow fever vaccination. TCRdb re-analysed the 5' RACE reads in MiXCR, keeping a single row per CDR3 protein. The data hold about 320,000 distinct CDR3 sequences, with about 10% observed a single time. This specimen consisted of CD4+ T cells sorted from PBMCs, obtained 45 days after the yellow fever booster vaccination. The receptor set was obtained from a man younger than 30 who received the YFV17D yellow fever vaccine.

The chain recombines TRBV18 with TRBJ2-3; D not resolved. This CDR3 has 13 residues. Germline V gene data show CDR1 as KGHSH and CDR2 as LQKENI. The germline V and J ends were trimmed by 2 bases and 10 bases, with 13 bases remaining between them. The CDR3 coding sequence is TGTGCCAGCTCACCAGTCACAAATCCAGCGCAGTATTTT. It codes for CASSPVTNPAQYF.

There are a few counts of this clonotype. The genes are TRBV27 and TRBJ2-1; 10 bases are a match to TRBD1. There are 15 residues in the CDR3. V was pared by 6 bases and J by 9 bases, with 11 bases of the junction left unmatched. CDR1 is MNHEY, CDR2 SMNVEV, per germline (reference sequence). The CDR3 is CASSPSGQGFGEQFF. CDR3 in DNA: TGTGCCAGCAGCCCATCGGGACAGGGGTTTGGTGAGCAGTTCTTC.

The chain links TRBV21-1 to TRBJ2-3. TRBV21-1 counts as a pseudogene. The CDR3 is 16 amino acids. CDR3 nucleotide sequence: TGTGCCAGCAGCAAAGTACACAGTTCACCCCCAGATACGCAGTATTTT. This encodes CASSKVHSSPPDTQYF.

This clonotype was counted between two and nine times. This sequence joins TRBV7-2 and TRBJ2-2; 8 bases line up with TRBD1. Germline values: CDR1 SGHTA, CDR2 FQGNSA. CDR3 length equals 17 residues. Losses at the gene ends were 0 bases for V and 2 bases for J; bases not matched to a gene: 5. The DNA for the CDR3 is TGTGCCAGCAGCTTAGCGCGACAGGGGATTAACACCGGGGAGCTGTTTTTT. Residues: CASSLARQGINTGELFF.

The chain links TRBV5-6 to TRBJ2-5, with D possibly TRBD1 on 6 matching bases. Trimming took 4 bases from V and 5 from J, leaving 18 bases between them. Germline CDR1 is SGHDT and CDR2 is YYEEEE. This CDR3 has 15 residues. Here the CDR3 DNA reads TGTGCCAGCAGCGCATGGACTCCAAGGGGGGAGACCCAGTACTTC. Translating it yields CASSAWTPRGETQYF.

This chain connects TRBV28 to TRBJ1-1, with D possibly matching TRBD1 (6 bases). The V end was cut by 5 bases, the J end by 4 bases, with 14 bases between. CDR1 is MDHEN, CDR2 SYDVKM, per germline. This CDR3 is 14 amino acids long. CDR3: CASSGTGWSTEAFF. The CDR3 DNA follows: TGTGCCAGCAGTGGTACAGGGTGGAGCACTGAAGCTTTCTTT.

Many counts were recorded for this clonotype. The genes are TRBV7-9 and TRBJ1-3; D call uncertain. Trimming took off 3 bases at V and 8 bases at J, with 11 bases between the two ends. Germline CDR1 reads SEHNR; CDR2 reads FQNEAQ (reference sequence). There are 13 residues in the CDR3. CDR3 sequence (DNA): TGTGCCAGCAGCTTTCGAGGCAGAGACACCATATATTTT. Residues: CASSFRGRDTIYF.

The chain has TRBV11-2 and TRBJ2-1; 11 positions match TRBD2. In germline, CDR1 is SGHAT, CDR2 FQNNGV. This CDR3 contains 17 residues. J gave up 5 bases and V 6 bases, and 12 bases lay outside the gene matches. The CDR3 protein is CASRHPITSGGNNEQFF. For the CDR3, the DNA is TGTGCCAGCAGACACCCTATAACTAGCGGGGGAAACAATGAGCAGTTCTTC.

The chain employs TRBV3-1 and TRBJ1-2; 7 bases agree with TRBD1. This CDR3 is 15 amino acids long. Germline V gene lookup returns CDR1 LGHDT and CDR2 YNNKEL (reference sequence). V gave up 2 bases and J gave up 6 bases; unmatched junction bases: 9. As DNA, the CDR3 is TGTGCCAGCAGCCAATCCAGGGACAGCGGCGATGGCTACACCTTC. This translates into CASSQSRDSGDGYTF.

This clonotype has just one count. The chain recombines TRBV15 with TRBJ2-3; 7 bases match TRBD1. Germline V gives CDR1 LNHNV, CDR2 YYDKDF (reference sequence). The CDR3 runs 14 residues. J gave up 4 bases and V 4 bases, and 5 bases lay outside the gene matches. The CDR3 reads CATSTRQGADTQYF. The CDR3 coding sequence is TGTGCCACCAGCACCCGACAGGGAGCAGATACGCAGTATTTT.

CDR3 loop: CASSQAGLAGTQYF. CDR3 nucleotides: TGCGCCAGCAGCCAAGCCGGACTAGCCGGGACCCAGTACTTC. The V and J genes are TRBV4-1 and TRBJ2-5; 8 bases agree with TRBD2. V dropped 1 base and J dropped 7; count of bases not matched to a gene: 5. In germline, CDR1 is MGHRA, CDR2 YSYEKL. The CDR3 has 14 residues.

This chain uses TRBV4-3 with TRBJ2-7, with D unresolved. V lost 0 bases, J lost 2 bases, and 14 bases lay in between. Germline assignment: CDR1 LGHNA and CDR2 YSLEER. The CDR3 runs 16 residues. CDR3 sequence: CASSQETDGTTYEQYV. In DNA form, the CDR3 reads TGCGCCAGCAGCCAAGAAACCGACGGTACTACCTACGAGCAGTACGTC.

This clonotype has more than one count but fewer than ten. The chain couples TRBV3-1 to TRBJ1-4, with a weak D call TRBD1 (6 bases). Germline assignment: CDR1 LGHDT and CDR2 YNNKEL (reference sequence). V was shortened by 4 bases and J by 8 bases, with 14 bases between the two germline ends. CDR3 size: 14 residues. CDR3 nucleotides: TGTGCCAGCAGCCTCGGGACATATAACGAAAAACTGTTTTTT. Residues: CASSLGTYNEKLFF.

This clonotype was observed a few times. V is TRBV7-2 and J is TRBJ1-1, with 8 nucleotides matching TRBD1. Germline values: CDR1 SGHTA, CDR2 FQGNSA. The CDR3 is 16 residues long. Losses at the gene ends were 5 bases for V and 5 bases for J; bases not matched to a gene: 13. The CDR3 here is CASSTSFWTGMTEAFF. The CDR3 coding sequence is TGTGCCAGCAGCACTTCATTTTGGACAGGGATGACTGAAGCTTTCTTT.

This clonotype turned up a few times. The chain employs TRBV7-3 and TRBJ2-3, with 8 bases matching TRBD1. V dropped 5 bases and J dropped 3; count of bases not matched to a gene: 7. The germline V gene encodes CDR1 SGHTA and CDR2 FQGTGA. This CDR3 contains 15 residues. The CDR3 DNA reads TGTGCCAGCAGCCCCCAGGGGGCGAGGACAGATACGCAGTATTTT. This sequence encodes CASSPQGARTDTQYF.

This clonotype was recorded many times. The chain has TRBV6-5 and TRBJ1-6, with a possible D match to TRBD1 (6 bases). The ends were cut back, 7 bases at V and 10 bases at J, with 23 bases in the middle. CDR1 is MNHEY and CDR2 is SVGAGI in the germline V gene. This CDR3 is built from 16 residues. The CDR3 DNA sequence: TGTGCCAGCACCCCCGCCGGGACCTGGGGACAATCACCCCTCCACTTT. Protein: CASTPAGTWGQSPLHF.

There are many counts of this clonotype. V usage is TRBV19 and J usage is TRBJ2-1; no clear D. V was pared by 5 bases and J by 0 bases, with 8 bases between. The V gene's germline CDR1 is LNHDA and CDR2 SQIVND (reference sequence). The CDR3 extends over 14 amino acids. In nucleotides, the CDR3 is TGTGCCAGTAGTTACAGCAGCTCCTACAATGAGCAGTTCTTC. It specifies CASSYSSSYNEQFF.

This clonotype was picked up a small number of times. The chain has TRBV27 and TRBJ2-4; 7 bases are shared with TRBD2. CDR3 length equals 17 residues. Looked up from germline, CDR1 is MNHEY and CDR2 is SMNVEV (reference sequence). V shed 11 bases and J 4 bases; nucleotides not matched to a gene: 20. The CDR3 loop is CALLPRGTSLAKNIQYF. CDR3 DNA: TGTGCCTTACTTCCGCGGGGGACTTCCCTAGCGAAAAACATTCAGTACTTC.

A single count supports this clonotype. This chain uses TRBV7-9 with TRBJ2-3; 8 bases are a match to TRBD2. The germline gives CDR1 SEHNR, CDR2 FQNEAQ (reference sequence). V trimming: 7 bases; J trimming: 0 bases; junction bases outside the gene matches: 12. This CDR3 is 17 amino acids long. This CDR3 is CASIKRGGRMSTDTQYF. The CDR3 DNA reads as TGTGCCAGCATCAAACGGGGGGGCCGGATGAGCACAGATACGCAGTATTTT.

This clonotype was counted ten times or more. The chain is built from TRBV7-8 and TRBJ1-1; D remains ambiguous. Germline V gives CDR1 SGHVS, CDR2 FQNEAQ. This CDR3 comprises 13 residues. V was cut by 7 bases and J by 0 bases, with 9 bases left in between. The CDR3 protein is CASTTTMNTEAFF. In DNA, the CDR3 is TGTGCCAGCACCACAACAATGAACACTGAAGCTTTCTTT.

This chain uses TRBV6-5 with TRBJ2-5, with 8 bases that match TRBD2. J was trimmed by 2 bases and V by 2 bases; bases with no gene match: 7. The CDR3 extends over 16 amino acids. The germline gives CDR1 MNHEY, CDR2 SVGAGI. The CDR3 is CASSYGPAGAQETQYF. The CDR3 DNA sequence: TGTGCCAGCAGTTACGGTCCAGCGGGGGCTCAAGAGACCCAGTACTTC.

A few counts support this clonotype. This chain uses TRBV10-3 with TRBJ2-3; 7 positions match TRBD2. There are 14 residues in the CDR3. Losses at the gene ends were 8 bases for V and 6 bases for J; bases not matched to a gene: 11. Germline V lookup: CDR1 ENHRY, CDR2 SYGVKD. The CDR3 sequence: CAIGGTISPDTQYF. Here the CDR3 DNA reads TGTGCCATCGGGGGGACTATAAGTCCCGATACGCAGTATTTT.

This chain links TRBV20-1 with TRBJ2-7; 7 nucleotides agree with TRBD1. V shed 0 bases and J 9 bases; nucleotides not matched to a gene: 17. Germline V gene lookup returns CDR1 DFQATT and CDR2 SNEGSKA (reference sequence). The CDR3 has 16 residues. The CDR3: CSARDLRGRSLSGQYF. In nucleotides, the CDR3 is TGCAGTGCTAGAGATCTAAGGGGGCGCAGCCTATCGGGGCAGTACTTC.

The chain couples TRBV25-1 to TRBJ2-3; the D is unclear. The CDR3 spans 14 residues. Germline V gene lookup returns CDR1 MGHDK and CDR2 SYGVNS. Trimming cost V 3 bases and J 6 bases, with 13 bases left between them. The CDR3 nucleotides are TGTGCCAGCAGTGATCGGCCGTCAGTGGATACGCAGTATTTT. As protein: CASSDRPSVDTQYF. Together with reference TRBV25-1 and TRBJ2-3, the CDR3 gives the full variable domain: EADIYQTPRYLVIGTGKKITLECSQTMGHDKMYWYQQDPGMELHLIHYSYGVNSTEKGDLSSESTVSRIRTEHFPLTLESARPSHTSQYLCASSDRPSVDTQYFGPGTRLTVL.

This clonotype has only a few counts. The J gene is TRBJ1-2, the V gene TRBV20-1; D is perhaps TRBD1 (5 bases). CDR1 and CDR2 (germline): DFQATT, SNEGSKA (reference sequence). V lost 3 bases and J 8 bases, leaving 19 bases between the germline ends. The CDR3 is 14 amino acids. CDR3 sequence: CSASPLGGEGGYTF. CDR3 nucleotide sequence: TGCAGTGCTAGCCCCCTAGGTGGAGAGGGGGGCTACACCTTC.

This clonotype was detected ten times or more. V is TRBV12-3 or TRBV12-4 and J is TRBJ2-4; possible D gene TRBD1, 6 bases. The CDR3 length is 18 residues. Trimming pared 2 bases from V and 1 base from J, leaving 18 bases between. The CDR3 DNA reads TGTGCCAGCAGTTTATCCAAGACAGGACCCACTGCCAAAAACATTCAGTACTTC. Translated, it gives CASSLSKTGPTAKNIQYF.

The chain is built from TRBV5-6 and TRBJ2-7; D gene ambiguous. The CDR3 covers 14 residues. The germline V gene encodes CDR1 SGHDT and CDR2 YYEEEE. V gave up 0 bases and J gave up 3 bases, with 10 bases separating them. CDR3 coding DNA: TGTGCCAGCAGCTTGGTTTCCGGCATCTACGAGCAGTACGTC. It yields the protein CASSLVSGIYEQYV.

The chain employs TRBV10-3 and TRBJ2-5; D not resolved. The V gene lost 2 bases and the J gene lost 5 bases, with 15 bases spanning the gap. Per germline, CDR1 ENHRY and CDR2 SYGVKD. This CDR3 spans 15 amino acids. The CDR3: CAISEREGSGETQYF. DNA of the CDR3: TGTGCCATCAGTGAGAGGGAAGGGTCCGGGGAGACCCAGTACTTC.

In this sample, this clonotype turned up a few times. The chain employs TRBV7-9 and TRBJ1-1, with unresolved D. The CDR3 sequence is 15 residues long. V was clipped by 2 bases and J by 0 bases, with 10 bases between them. Germline CDR1 and CDR2: SEHNR and FQNEAQ (reference sequence). The CDR3 is CASSLRHTLNTEAFF. The DNA of the CDR3 is TGTGCCAGCAGCTTAAGACACACCTTGAACACTGAAGCTTTCTTT.

This sequence joins TRBV5-1 and TRBJ2-6, with D unclear. The CDR3 is made up of 15 amino acids. Germline-derived CDR1 and CDR2 are SGHRS and YFSETQ. Trimming stripped 0 bases from V and 3 bases from J, with 7 bases between. The CDR3 sequence is CASSLAVDGANVLTF. CDR3 nucleotides: TGCGCCAGCAGCTTGGCGGTGGATGGGGCCAACGTCCTGACTTTC.